These 28 T cell receptor beta chains originate from one sample sequenced in a study of beta chain features in type 1 diabetes (dated by TCRdb to 2016 to 2018). Their recognized antigens are unknown. Beyond this particular receptor, the publication reports: In all four CD4+ subsets, TCRB CDR3 length was moderately but significantly shorter in type 1 diabetes patients.

The library relied on the immunoSEQ multiplex PCR assay. The entire isolated RNA was reverse transcribed using the High Capacity cDNA Reverse Transcription Kit, and thus expressed TCRB transcripts were sequenced. TCRdb retrieved this table from immuneACCESS and kept in-frame rearrangements only. Not all clones are present; in checked studies, unresolved V genes account for under half, and no reason is known for the remainder. The table for this sample lists around 260,000 clones; roughly 25% of them were counted only once. In total, the top ten clones hold about 0.011% of the sample. Sequencing input: naive CD4+ T cells from blood. What the cell subset or site label conveys for this sample: true naive CD4+ T cells. These receptors were taken from a young woman with type 1 diabetes.

This clone was detected only a few times. The CDR3 DNA follows: TGTGCCAGCAGTATTACGGACAGGGAAGATACGCAGTATTTT. Residues: CASSITDREDTQYF. The V gene is TRBV2, the J gene TRBJ2-3, with 8 bases fitting TRBD1. J gave up 5 bases and V 5 bases, and 6 bases lay outside the gene matches. The CDR3 has 14 residues. The germline V gene encodes CDR1 SNHLY and CDR2 FYNNEI.

Turning to this clone: The same CDR3 is also encoded by other DNA sequences in this sample. The gene calls are TRBV5-1 and TRBJ2-1; 10 bases match TRBD1. Germline CDR1 and CDR2: SGHRS and YFSETQ. With V trimmed by 4 bases and J by 7 bases, 2 bases remained unmatched. The CDR3 runs 13 residues. As DNA, the CDR3 is TGCGCCAGCAGCCTGGGACAGGGGAATGAGCAGTTCTTC. This encodes CASSLGQGNEQFF.

This rearrangement joins TRBV9 to TRBJ2-3; the match to TRBD2 covers 10 bases. The length of the CDR3 is 16 residues. Germline V lookup: CDR1 SGDLS, CDR2 YYNGEE. With 0 bases clipped from V and 7 bases from J, the junction kept 8 bases outside the gene matches. DNA of the CDR3: TGTGCCAGCAGCGTAGACCCTAGCGGGAGTTCTAATACGCAGTATTTT. It yields the protein CASSVDPSGSSNTQYF.

This clone has just a few counts. The chain couples TRBV30 to TRBJ1-2, with unresolved D. Trimming shortened V by 0 bases and J by 5 bases, and 16 bases separated the two germline ends. The germline CDR1 and CDR2 sequences are GTSNPN and SVGIG (reference sequence). This CDR3 region has 15 residues. The DNA of the CDR3 is TGTGCCTGGAGTGTACGTTCAGCTAGTCCTTATGGCTACACCTTC. Encoded protein: CAWSVRSASPYGYTF.

The table lists this clone with a few counts. V gene TRBV15 combines with J gene TRBJ2-1; tentative D call: TRBD2 (5 bases). CDR1 is LNHNV and CDR2 is YYDKDF in the germline V gene (reference sequence). The CDR3 runs 13 residues. Deletions cut 7 bases from V and 1 base from J, with 8 bases between. CDR3: CATTGMSYNEQFF. The CDR3 DNA sequence: TGTGCCACCACGGGAATGTCCTACAATGAGCAGTTCTTC.

The chain couples TRBV5-1 to TRBJ2-1; 8 bases are shared with TRBD2. Per the germline V gene, CDR1 is SGHRS and CDR2 is YFSETQ. The CDR3 extends over 16 amino acids. With 4 bases clipped from V and 4 bases from J, the junction kept 10 bases outside the gene matches. Here the CDR3 reads CASSGGGSGSYNEQFF. CDR3 nucleotides: TGCGCCAGCAGCGGGGGAGGCAGCGGGAGTTACAATGAGCAGTTCTTC.

The chain combines TRBV25-1 with TRBJ1-4, with 7 positions matching TRBD1. This CDR3 is 14 amino acids long. V lost 8 bases and J lost 3; bases outside the gene matches: 6. Germline V CDR1 and CDR2: MGHDK, SYGVNS. The CDR3: CASGKGQSNEKLFF. CDR3 DNA: TGTGCCAGCGGGAAGGGACAGTCTAATGAAAAACTGTTTTTT.

This clone was seen a few times. J is TRBJ1-1 and V is TRBV30, with TRBD1 identical over 8 bases. The CDR3 contains 12 residues. V lost 5 bases, J lost 4 bases, and 3 bases stayed unmatched. Germline-derived CDR1 and CDR2 are GTSNPN and SVGIG (reference sequence). The CDR3 region is CAWGQGGTEAFF. In nucleotides, the CDR3 is TGTGCCTGGGGACAGGGAGGCACTGAAGCTTTCTTT.

This clone was counted between two and nine times. The rearrangement links TRBV7-9 to TRBJ2-5; 8 nucleotides match TRBD1. Germline V lookup: CDR1 SEHNR, CDR2 FQNEAQ (reference sequence). The CDR3 extends over 13 amino acids. V lost 6 bases to trimming and J lost 7 bases; unmatched junction nucleotides: 7. This CDR3 is CASRSGQGGTQYF. The CDR3 region has the DNA TGTGCCAGCAGAAGTGGACAGGGAGGGACCCAGTACTTC.

The chain is built from TRBV9 and TRBJ2-1; 7 bases are shared with TRBD2. The V and J ends lost 0 bases and 7 bases, in that order; junction bases with no gene match: 7. The germline V gene has CDR1 SGDLS and CDR2 YYNGEE. The CDR3 extends over 15 amino acids. The CDR3 reads CASSVDPGGINEQFF. CDR3 coding DNA: TGTGCCAGCAGCGTAGATCCGGGAGGAATAAATGAGCAGTTCTTC. Full variable domain (rest looked up from reference TRBV9 and TRBJ2-1): DSGVTQTPKHLITATGQRVTLRCSPRSGDLSVYWYQQSLDQGLQFLIQYYNGEERAKGNILERFSAQQFPDLHSELNLSSLELGDSALYFCASSVDPGGINEQFFGPGTRLTVL.

The chain links TRBV28 to TRBJ1-5; D not certain. Germline values: CDR1 MDHEN, CDR2 SYDVKM. V lost 5 bases and J 2 bases, leaving 13 bases between the germline ends. The CDR3 loop spans 15 amino acids. Written as DNA, the CDR3 is TGTGCCAGCAGTCTCATCCCGGTCGGCAATCAGCCCCAGCATTTT. It translates to CASSLIPVGNQPQHF.

The chain employs TRBV7-3 and TRBJ2-2, with TRBD2 matching over 8 bases. V shed 5 bases, J shed 2 bases, and the junction held 4 bases outside the gene matches. The CDR3 contains 15 residues. Germline CDR1 is SGHTA and CDR2 is FQGTGA. The CDR3 loop reads CASSISGINTGELFF. As DNA, the CDR3 is TGTGCCAGCAGCATTAGCGGGATTAACACCGGGGAGCTGTTTTTT.

This clone was picked up a small number of times. The chain links TRBV18 to TRBJ2-6; no clear D gene. The CDR3 spans 14 residues. Germline V gene lookup returns CDR1 KGHSH and CDR2 LQKENI. The V gene lost 8 bases and the J gene lost 6 bases, with 14 bases spanning the gap. CDR3 sequence: CASTMSYAANVLTF. CDR3 nucleotides: TGTGCCAGCACTATGTCTTACGCGGCCAACGTCCTGACTTTC.

This clone turned up a few times. The V call is TRBV29-1, the J call TRBJ1-4; no definite D call. V was pared by 6 bases and J by 5 bases, with 7 bases between. The CDR3 contains 11 residues. Germline CDR1 and CDR2: SQVTM and ANQGSEA. CDR3 bases: TGCAGCGTCCGGGAGAATGAAAAACTGTTTTTT. This codes for CSVRENEKLFF.

The chain links TRBV7-3 to TRBJ2-1, with 15 bases matching TRBD2. This CDR3 has 14 amino acids. The V gene end was trimmed by 4 bases and the J gene end by 10 bases; junction bases not matched to a gene: 2. Germline V gene data show CDR1 as SGHTA and CDR2 as FQGTGA. DNA for the CDR3: TGTGCCAGCAGCTCGGGACTAGCGGGAGGAGAGCAGTTCTTC. Translation: CASSSGLAGGEQFF.

The V and J genes are TRBV9 and TRBJ1-2, with TRBD1 identical over 11 bases. The J segment lost 7 bases and the V segment lost 2 bases, leaving 7 bases of the junction unmatched. Germline V gene data show CDR1 as SGDLS and CDR2 as YYNGEE. The CDR3 sequence is 15 residues long. The CDR3 loop is CASSVSDRGRFGYTF. The CDR3 region has the DNA TGTGCCAGCAGCGTTTCGGACAGGGGGCGTTTTGGCTACACCTTC.

The J gene is TRBJ2-3, the V gene TRBV9; weak D call: TRBD2 (5 bases). V gave up 4 bases and J gave up 1 base, with 25 bases separating them. Germline CDR1 and CDR2: SGDLS and YYNGEE. The CDR3 is made up of 19 amino acids. For the CDR3, the DNA is TGTGCCAGCAGCACCCCGACAAGAGGGTGGGTAAAAGGCACAGATACGCAGTATTTT. Protein: CASSTPTRGWVKGTDTQYF.

The V gene is TRBV4-1, the J gene TRBJ2-1; the match to TRBD2 covers 15 bases. This CDR3 comprises 16 residues. Per germline, CDR1 MGHRA and CDR2 YSYEKL. V shed 6 bases, J shed 4 bases, and the junction held 4 bases outside the gene matches. The DNA of the CDR3 is TGCGCCAGCAGAACTGGGACTAGCGGGAGGTACAATGAGCAGTTCTTC. It codes for CASRTGTSGRYNEQFF.

This clone appeared a few times. V and J are TRBV11-2 and TRBJ2-5; D might be TRBD2 (5 bases). Looked up from germline, CDR1 is SGHAT and CDR2 is FQNNGV. The CDR3 sequence is 13 residues long. V dropped 5 bases and J dropped 5 bases, with 12 bases sitting between them. CDR3 nucleotides: TGTGCCAGCAGCGGAGGTGGGGTCGAGACCCAGTACTTC. Amino acid sequence: CASSGGGVETQYF.

This chain connects TRBV13 to TRBJ2-3; 13 nucleotides match TRBD2. Germline V gene sequence: CDR1 PRHDT, CDR2 FYEKMQ (reference sequence). This CDR3 spans 15 amino acids. V lost 4 bases, J lost 3 bases, and 1 base stayed unmatched. As DNA, the CDR3 is TGTGCCAGCAGCTCGGGACTAGCGGGAACAGATACGCAGTATTTT. Translation gives CASSSGLAGTDTQYF.

This clone was observed a few times. This chain joins TRBV28 and TRBJ2-7; 11 nucleotides match TRBD1. The CDR3 contains 14 residues. The V gene end was trimmed by 7 bases and the J gene end by 7 bases; junction bases not matched to a gene: 9. Per germline, CDR1 MDHEN and CDR2 SYDVKM. CDR3 amino acids: CASTPGQGGREQYF. The CDR3 DNA sequence: TGTGCCAGCACTCCGGGACAGGGGGGTAGGGAGCAGTACTTC.

This clone has just a few counts. The chain has TRBV2 and TRBJ2-7; 7 positions agree with TRBD2. This CDR3 comprises 14 residues. Unmatched junction bases numbered 5, after V lost 3 bases and J lost 3 bases. Germline-derived CDR1 and CDR2 are SNHLY and FYNNEI. The CDR3 nucleotides are TGTGCCAGCAGTGATTCGGGAGGCTTCTACGAGCAGTACTTC. It encodes CASSDSGGFYEQYF. The complete variable domain, with remaining parts taken from reference TRBV2 and TRBJ2-7, reads EPEVTQTPSHQVTQMGQEVILRCVPISNHLYFYWYRQILGQKVEFLVSFYNNEISEKSEIFDDQFSVERPDGSNFTLKIRSTKLEDSAMYFCASSDSGGFYEQYFGPGTRLTVT.

The table lists this clone with a few counts. The chain links TRBV7-3 to TRBJ1-2, with D unresolved. The germline V gene encodes CDR1 SGHTA and CDR2 FQGTGA. The CDR3 is 13 residues long. Trimming left V 5 bases short and J 8 bases short, with 15 bases between. The CDR3 sequence: CASSPQEGIGYTF. The CDR3 nucleotides are TGTGCCAGCAGCCCACAAGAGGGTATAGGCTACACCTTC. Filled out from reference TRBV7-3 and TRBJ1-2, the complete variable domain reads GAGVSQTPSNKVTEKGKYVELRCDPISGHTALYWYRQSLGQGPEFLIYFQGTGAADDSGLPNDRFFAVRPEGSVSTLKIQRTERGDSAVYLCASSPQEGIGYTFGSGTRLTVV.

This clone showed up just a few times. V is TRBV4-1 and J is TRBJ2-7; TRBD2 might be the D (8 bases). This CDR3 comprises 16 residues. V lost 0 bases and J 4 bases, leaving 16 bases between the germline ends. CDR1 and CDR2 from the germline V gene are MGHRA and YSYEKL. CDR3 sequence (DNA): TGCGCCAGCAGCCAAGAACCGGGAGGGGGCCCTTACGAGCAGTACTTC. This gives the protein CASSQEPGGGPYEQYF.

The CDR3 bases are TGTGCCTGGACCGCATCAGGCTACGAGCAGTACTTC. It encodes CAWTASGYEQYF. The chain couples TRBV30 to TRBJ2-7; D gene ambiguous. V was shortened by 4 bases and J by 3 bases, with 10 bases between the two germline ends. From germline, CDR1 is GTSNPN and CDR2 SVGIG (reference sequence). The CDR3 spans 12 residues.

The chain is built from TRBV28 and TRBJ1-1, with 8 bases aligning to TRBD1. This CDR3 has 14 amino acids. Looked up from germline, CDR1 is MDHEN and CDR2 is SYDVKM. V was pared by 6 bases and J by 3 bases, with 6 bases of the junction left unmatched. CDR3 region: CASRTGGRDTEAFF. Here the CDR3 DNA reads TGTGCCAGCAGAACAGGGGGAAGGGACACTGAAGCTTTCTTT.

The chain carries TRBV9 and TRBJ2-7; unclear D gene. Trimming stripped 3 bases from V and 5 bases from J, with 12 bases between. The CDR3 is made up of 13 amino acids. Germline CDR1 reads SGDLS; CDR2 reads YYNGEE. The DNA for the CDR3 is TGTGCCAGCAGCGGACCCGGGTTCAACGAGCAGTACTTC. It translates to CASSGPGFNEQYF.

The rearrangement joins TRBV5-6 to TRBJ1-1, with D perhaps TRBD1 (5 bases). The CDR3 is made up of 13 amino acids. V lost 1 base and J lost 1, with 5 bases in between. CDR1 is SGHDT and CDR2 is YYEEEE in the germline V gene. The CDR3 is CASSLTGNTEAFF. The CDR3 nucleotides read TGTGCCAGCAGCTTGACAGGGAACACTGAAGCTTTCTTT.